A selection of T cell receptor beta chains follows, all from one sample in a study of T cell repertoires in cytomegalovirus infection. These receptors' antigens are unknown. TCRdb reprocessed the reads via MiXCR and lists one record per CDR3 protein. The table has 310,000 or so distinct CDR3 sequences, 25% seen once. Sequencing used cultured PBMCs, obtained from culture after CMV antigen stimulation. These receptors were collected from a human donor in good health (CMV status not recorded). Some clones in this sample may be carry-over from other donors' samples. Both conserved end residues are part of each CDR3. The order of the fields is J gene, D gene, clone size, V gene, CDR3 protein, CDR3 DNA. D genes are given only for firm matches. Size values are once, few and many counts, or a class for expanded clones, and some rows have none.

>TRBJ2-2|-|few|TRBV11-1
CASSLDFEANTGELFF
TGTGCCAGCAGCTTAGATTTCGAAGCGAACACCGGGGAGCTGTTTTTT
>TRBJ1-5|TRBD1|many|TRBV7-2
CASSLGTGTQPQHF
TGTGCCAGCAGCTTAGGGACAGGTACACAGCCCCAGCATTTT
>TRBJ2-7|TRBD1|few|TRBV29-1
CSVDTTGTATEQYF
TGCAGCGTTGACACCACCGGGACAGCTACCGAGCAGTACTTC
>TRBJ2-2|-|many|TRBV7-6
CASSSRGLNAGELFF
TGTGCCAGCAGCTCCCGGGGCCTCAACGCCGGGGAGCTGTTTTTT
>TRBJ2-1|TRBD2|once|TRBV6-5
CASRGAAGVSYNEQFF
TGTGCCAGCAGGGGGGCAGCGGGAGTTTCCTACAATGAGCAGTTCTTC
>TRBJ2-1|TRBD1|-|TRBV6-1
CASSNRGRGGTYNEQFF
TGTGCCAGCAGCAACCGGGGACGAGGGGGCACCTACAATGAGCAGTTCTTC
>TRBJ1-2|TRBD1|-|TRBV28
CASSLWDRGRLGYTF
TGTGCCAGCAGTTTATGGGACAGGGGTCGCCTAGGCTACACCTTC
>TRBJ2-3|TRBD2|-|TRBV11-3
CASSLEAGVDTQYF
TGTGCCAGCAGCTTAGAGGCGGGGGTAGATACGCAGTATTTT
>TRBJ2-1|-|-|TRBV11-2
CASSLGGLEQFF
TGTGCCAGCAGCTTAGGAGGGTTAGAGCAGTTCTTC
>TRBJ1-5|-|-|TRBV12-3/TRBV12-4
CASSPDTLRQHF
TGTGCCAGCAGTCCAGACACCCTCCGGCAGCATTTT
>TRBJ2-7|-|-|TRBV5-4
CASSSRTVPTEQYF
TGTGCCAGCAGCTCAAGGACAGTTCCCACCGAGCAGTACTTC
>TRBJ2-7|TRBD2|-|TRBV6-8
CASSYLGTSGTYEQYF
TGTGCCAGCAGTTATCTTGGGACTAGCGGAACCTACGAGCAGTACTTC
>TRBJ2-5|TRBD2|-|TRBV20-1
CSAPRLALSETQYF
TGCAGTGCCCCTAGACTAGCTCTATCGGAGACCCAGTACTTC
>TRBJ2-1|-|-|TRBV20-1
CSAKGRTANEQFF
TGCAGTGCTAAGGGACGGACTGCCAATGAGCAGTTCTTC
>TRBJ1-1|-|few|TRBV29-1
CSVGLTGGTEAFF
TGCAGCGTTGGACTAACGGGGGGCACTGAAGCTTTCTTT
>TRBJ2-5|TRBD2|-|TRBV6-5
CASSRTLAGGSILTQYF
TGTGCCAGCAGTCGAACCTTAGCGGGAGGGTCCATTTTGACCCAGTACTTC
>TRBJ2-1|-|-|TRBV12-3/TRBV12-4
CASSLAARGDYNEQFF
TGTGCCAGCAGTTTAGCGGCCAGGGGGGATTACAATGAGCAGTTCTTC
>TRBJ2-7|-|many|TRBV7-2
CASSPTSYEQYF
TGTGCCAGCAGCCCCACCTCCTACGAGCAGTACTTC
>TRBJ2-3|-|-|TRBV6-2/TRBV6-3
CASSYTSPADTQYF
TGTGCCAGCAGTTACACCAGTCCGGCAGATACGCAGTATTTT
>TRBJ2-1|TRBD2|-|TRBV30
CAWDLLAGGMREQFF
TGTGCCTGGGACCTGTTAGCGGGAGGTATGAGGGAGCAGTTCTTC
>TRBJ2-5|-|-|TRBV2
CASRDSNQETQYF
TGTGCCAGCAGGGATTCCAACCAAGAGACCCAGTACTTC
>TRBJ2-5|-|few|TRBV28
CASRPRRGRQETQYF
TGTGCCAGCAGACCGAGACGGGGGAGGCAAGAGACCCAGTACTTC
>TRBJ1-1|-|once|TRBV20-1
CSASRVENTEAFF
TGCAGTGCTAGCCGCGTTGAGAACACTGAAGCTTTCTTT
>TRBJ1-3|-|-|TRBV7-4
CASSFGAGTGNTIYF
TGTGCCAGCAGCTTCGGTGCGGGAACTGGAAACACCATATATTTT
>TRBJ2-1|TRBD2|-|TRBV20-1
CSAIIGRGSYNEQFF
TGCAGTGCTATCATCGGGAGGGGCTCCTACAATGAGCAGTTCTTC
>TRBJ1-4|TRBD1|-|TRBV5-6
CASSETGSSATNEKLFF
TGTGCCAGCAGCGAGACAGGGTCGTCGGCAACTAATGAAAAACTGTTTTTT
>TRBJ2-1|-|few|TRBV6-2/TRBV6-3
CASSYSRETGDNEQFF
TGTGCCAGCAGCTACTCACGGGAGACAGGAGACAATGAGCAGTTCTTC
>TRBJ2-5|TRBD1|few|TRBV19
CASRKTGLETQYF
TGTGCCAGTAGGAAGACAGGGTTGGAGACCCAGTACTTC
>TRBJ2-1|-|-|TRBV20-1
CSARESSAEQFF
TGCAGTGCTAGAGAGAGCAGCGCGGAGCAGTTCTTC
>TRBJ2-1|-|few|TRBV20-1
CSARDLWGAGGNNEQFF
TGCAGTGCTAGAGATTTATGGGGGGCCGGGGGGAACAATGAGCAGTTCTTC
>TRBJ2-1|-|-|TRBV7-9
CASSEGAGADAMRQFF
TGTGCCAGCAGCGAGGGGGCGGGAGCAGATGCAATGAGGCAGTTCTTC
>TRBJ2-3|TRBD2|-|TRBV18
CASSPPWSGRADTQYF
TGTGCCAGCTCACCACCGTGGAGCGGGAGGGCAGATACGCAGTATTTT
>TRBJ2-1|-|many|TRBV12-3/TRBV12-4
CASTPWITTEQFF
TGTGCCAGCACCCCATGGATTACTACTGAGCAGTTCTTC
>TRBJ1-1|-|many|TRBV12-3/TRBV12-4
CASSLIPNTEAFF
TGTGCCAGCAGTTTAATACCCAACACTGAAGCTTTCTTT
>TRBJ2-1|TRBD2|-|TRBV7-8
CASSSPGLAGGGEQFF
TGTGCCAGCAGCTCGCCGGGACTAGCGGGAGGGGGTGAGCAGTTCTTC
>TRBJ2-2|-|few|TRBV15
CATSRDPAGTGELFF
TGTGCCACCAGCAGAGATCCTGCCGGCACCGGGGAGCTGTTTTTT
>TRBJ2-1|TRBD2|-|TRBV7-2
CASSTFGGRENEQFF
TGTGCCAGCAGCACTTTTGGCGGGAGGGAGAATGAGCAGTTCTTC
>TRBJ2-1|TRBD2|few|TRBV6-1
CASSEAGILAGLSDNEQFF
TGTGCCAGCAGTGAAGCCGGTATATTAGCGGGCCTTTCTGACAATGAGCAGTTCTTC
>TRBJ2-1|-|-|TRBV27
CASSPRDWADEQFF
TGTGCCAGCAGTCCCAGGGACTGGGCCGATGAGCAGTTCTTC
>TRBJ1-5|TRBD1|few|TRBV23-1
CASSQSWGTGNQPQHF
TGCGCCAGCAGTCAATCGTGGGGGACAGGCAATCAGCCCCAGCATTTT
>TRBJ2-1|-|-|TRBV4-1
CASSHAVTSSYNEQFF
TGCGCCAGCAGCCACGCCGTTACTAGCTCCTACAATGAGCAGTTCTTC
>TRBJ2-5|-|few|TRBV7-2
CASSLRASSETQYF
TGTGCCAGCAGCTTACGGGCCAGCTCCGAGACCCAGTACTTC
>TRBJ1-6|-|-|TRBV28
CASGHYSPLHF
TGTGCCAGCGGGCACTATTCACCCCTCCACTTT
>TRBJ1-2|-|few|TRBV27
CASSAGLGDGYTF
TGTGCCAGCAGCGCCGGACTGGGCGATGGCTACACCTTC
>TRBJ2-3|-|-|TRBV7-9
CASSSSLRQFTDTQYF
TGTGCCAGCAGCTCATCCCTTCGACAGTTCACAGATACGCAGTATTTT
>TRBJ2-7|-|few|TRBV4-3
CASSQGESSYEQYF
TGCGCCAGCAGCCAGGGGGAAAGTTCCTACGAGCAGTACTTC
>TRBJ1-2|-|few|TRBV7-9
CASSTTENYGYTF
TGTGCCAGCAGCACGACGGAGAACTATGGCTACACCTTC
>TRBJ2-7|-|few|TRBV28
CASGWGEQYF
TGTGCCAGCGGGTGGGGCGAGCAGTACTTC
>TRBJ1-1|-|-|TRBV11-2
CASSLDSDGVEAFF
TGTGCCAGCAGCTTAGATAGTGATGGGGTTGAAGCTTTCTTT
>TRBJ2-5|-|-|TRBV12-3/TRBV12-4
CASSHPLTGKETQYF
TGTGCCAGCAGCCACCCTCTTACAGGAAAAGAGACCCAGTACTTC
>TRBJ2-1|TRBD2|-|TRBV19
CASSIVRTSGASSYNEQFF
TGTGCCAGTAGTATAGTCAGAACTAGCGGGGCGAGCTCCTACAATGAGCAGTTCTTC
>TRBJ2-1|TRBD2|few|TRBV4-1
CASSQGASGGAYNEQFF
TGCGCCAGCAGCCAAGGTGCTAGCGGGGGAGCCTACAATGAGCAGTTCTTC
>TRBJ2-7|-|-|TRBV7-9
CASSPPWGPYEQYF
TGTGCCAGCAGCCCACCTTGGGGCCCGTACGAGCAGTACTTC
>TRBJ2-1|-|few|TRBV11-3
CASSSQTGNNEQFF
TGTGCCAGCAGCTCCCAGACTGGCAACAATGAGCAGTTCTTC